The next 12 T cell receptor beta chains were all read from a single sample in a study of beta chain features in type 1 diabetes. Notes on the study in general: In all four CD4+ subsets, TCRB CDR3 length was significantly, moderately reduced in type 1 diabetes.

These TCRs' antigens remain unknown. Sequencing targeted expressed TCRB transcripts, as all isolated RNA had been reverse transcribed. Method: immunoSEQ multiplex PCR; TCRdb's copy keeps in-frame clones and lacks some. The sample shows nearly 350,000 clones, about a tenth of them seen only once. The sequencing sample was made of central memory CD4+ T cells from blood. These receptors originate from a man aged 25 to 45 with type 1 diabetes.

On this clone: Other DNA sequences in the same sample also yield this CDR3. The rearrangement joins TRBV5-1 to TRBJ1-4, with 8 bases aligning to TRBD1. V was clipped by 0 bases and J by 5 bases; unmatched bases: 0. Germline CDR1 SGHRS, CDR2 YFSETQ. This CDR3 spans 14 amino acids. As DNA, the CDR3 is TGCGCCAGCAGCTTGGGACAGGGGAATGAAAAACTGTTTTTT. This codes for CASSLGQGNEKLFF. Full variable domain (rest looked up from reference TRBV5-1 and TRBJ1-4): KAGVTQTPRYLIKTRGQQVTLSCSPISGHRSVSWYQQTPGQGLQFLFEYFSETQRNKGNFPGRFSGRQFSNSRSEMNVSTLELGDSALYLCASSLGQGNEKLFFGSGTQLSVL.

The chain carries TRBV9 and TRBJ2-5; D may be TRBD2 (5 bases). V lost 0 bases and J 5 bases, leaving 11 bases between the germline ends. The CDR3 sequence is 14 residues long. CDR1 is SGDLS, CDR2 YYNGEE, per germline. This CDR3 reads CASSVVGVEETQYF. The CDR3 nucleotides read TGTGCCAGCAGCGTAGTCGGGGTAGAGGAGACCCAGTACTTC.

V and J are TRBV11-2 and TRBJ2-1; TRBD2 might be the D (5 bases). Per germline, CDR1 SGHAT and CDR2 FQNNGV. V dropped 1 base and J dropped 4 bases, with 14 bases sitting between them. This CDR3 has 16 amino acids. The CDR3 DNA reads TGTGCCAGCAGCTTAGTGAGCGGAAGAAGGTACAATGAGCAGTTCTTC. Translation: CASSLVSGRRYNEQFF. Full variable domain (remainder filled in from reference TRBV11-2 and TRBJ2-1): EAGVAQSPRYKIIEKRQSVAFWCNPISGHATLYWYQQILGQGPKLLIQFQNNGVVDDSQLPKDRFSAERLKGVDSTLKIQPAKLEDSAVYLCASSLVSGRRYNEQFFGPGTRLTVL.

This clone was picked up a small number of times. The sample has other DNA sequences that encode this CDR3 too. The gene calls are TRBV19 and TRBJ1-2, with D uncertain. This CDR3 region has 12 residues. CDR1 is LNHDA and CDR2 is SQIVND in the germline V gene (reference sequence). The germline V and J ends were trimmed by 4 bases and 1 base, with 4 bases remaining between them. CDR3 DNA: TGTGCCAGTAGTAGGGATAACTATGGCTACACCTTC. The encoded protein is CASSRDNYGYTF. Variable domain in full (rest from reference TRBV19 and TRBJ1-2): DGGITQSPKYLFRKEGQNVTLSCEQNLNHDAMYWYRQDPGQGLRLIYYSQIVNDFQKGDIAEGYSVSREKKESFPLTVTSAQKNPTAFYLCASSRDNYGYTFGSGTRLTVV.

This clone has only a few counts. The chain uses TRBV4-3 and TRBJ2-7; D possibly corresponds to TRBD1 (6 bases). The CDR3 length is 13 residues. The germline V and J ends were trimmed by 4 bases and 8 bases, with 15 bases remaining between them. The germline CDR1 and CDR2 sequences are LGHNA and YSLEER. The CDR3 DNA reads TGCGCCAGCAGCCCAGATCGAACAGGGCAGCAGTACTTC. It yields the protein CASSPDRTGQQYF.

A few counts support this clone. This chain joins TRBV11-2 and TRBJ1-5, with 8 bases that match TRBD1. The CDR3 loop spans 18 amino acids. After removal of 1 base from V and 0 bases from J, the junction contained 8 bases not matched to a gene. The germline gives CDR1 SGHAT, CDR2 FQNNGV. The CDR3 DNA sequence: TGTGCCAGCAGCTTAGCCCGACAGGGGACTTATAGCAATCAGCCCCAGCATTTT. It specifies CASSLARQGTYSNQPQHF.

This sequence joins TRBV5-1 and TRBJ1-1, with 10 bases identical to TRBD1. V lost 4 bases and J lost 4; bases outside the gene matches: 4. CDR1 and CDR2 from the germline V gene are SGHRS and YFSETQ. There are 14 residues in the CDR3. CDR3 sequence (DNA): TGCGCCAGCAGCCACGGGACAGGGGCCACTGAAGCTTTCTTT. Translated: CASSHGTGATEAFF. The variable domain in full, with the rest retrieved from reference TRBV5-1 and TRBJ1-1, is KAGVTQTPRYLIKTRGQQVTLSCSPISGHRSVSWYQQTPGQGLQFLFEYFSETQRNKGNFPGRFSGRQFSNSRSEMNVSTLELGDSALYLCASSHGTGATEAFFGQGTRLTVV.

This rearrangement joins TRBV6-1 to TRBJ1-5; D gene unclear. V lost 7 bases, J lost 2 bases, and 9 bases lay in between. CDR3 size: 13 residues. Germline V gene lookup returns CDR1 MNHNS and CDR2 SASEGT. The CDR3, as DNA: TGTGCCAGCACCGCGGGCGGCAATCAGCCCCAGCATTTT. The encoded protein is CASTAGGNQPQHF.

CDR3 loop: CASSLVEKGSNYGYTF. The CDR3, as DNA: TGTGCCAGCAGTTTAGTGGAGAAGGGTAGTAACTATGGCTACACCTTC. The rearrangement uses TRBV27 and TRBJ1-2; no firm D call. CDR3 length: 16 residues. With 2 bases removed from V and 1 base from J, the gap between germline ends came to 14 bases. From germline, CDR1 is MNHEY and CDR2 SMNVEV (reference sequence).

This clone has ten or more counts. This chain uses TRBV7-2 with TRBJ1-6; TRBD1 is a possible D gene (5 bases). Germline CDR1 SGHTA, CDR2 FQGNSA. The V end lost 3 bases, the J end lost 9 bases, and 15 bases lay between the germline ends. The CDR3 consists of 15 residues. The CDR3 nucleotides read TGTGCCAGCAGCTTCCGGGACCCCGGACGTTCACCCCTCCACTTT. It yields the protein CASSFRDPGRSPLHF.

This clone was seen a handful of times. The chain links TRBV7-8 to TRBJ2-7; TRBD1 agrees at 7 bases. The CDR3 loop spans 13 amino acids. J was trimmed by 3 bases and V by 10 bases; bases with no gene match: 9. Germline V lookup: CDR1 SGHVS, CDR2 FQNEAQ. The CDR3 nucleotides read TGTGCCATCCAAGCCGGGACAGACTACGAGCAGTACTTC. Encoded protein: CAIQAGTDYEQYF.

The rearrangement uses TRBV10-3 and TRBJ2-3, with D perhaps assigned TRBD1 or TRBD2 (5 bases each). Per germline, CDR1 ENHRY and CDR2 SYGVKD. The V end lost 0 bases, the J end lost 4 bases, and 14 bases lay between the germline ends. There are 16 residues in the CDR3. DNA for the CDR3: TGTGCCATCAGTGAGTCCGGGGCTTTCGAGGCAGATACGCAGTATTTT. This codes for CAISESGAFEADTQYF.